The T cell receptor (beta chain) under discussion was sequenced for a study of blood T cell repertoires in COVID-19. The assay was immunoSEQ multiplex PCR, and TCRdb's table has in-frame clones only and misses some. The repertoire holds about 200,000 clones, with around 85% as singletons. Germline V gene sequence: CDR1 LNHDA, CDR2 SQIVND (reference sequence). Trimming left V 5 bases short and J 4 bases short, with 12 bases between. There are 13 residues in the CDR3. The rearrangement joins TRBV19 to TRBJ2-7; D might be TRBD1 (6 bases). This receptor was identified in a man aged 55 to 70 with COVID-19, enrolled during active disease. The sample consisted of peripheral blood. Here the CDR3 DNA reads TGTGCCAGTAGTTACAGCCAGGGGTACGAGCAGTACTTC. The encoded protein is CASSYSQGYEQYF.